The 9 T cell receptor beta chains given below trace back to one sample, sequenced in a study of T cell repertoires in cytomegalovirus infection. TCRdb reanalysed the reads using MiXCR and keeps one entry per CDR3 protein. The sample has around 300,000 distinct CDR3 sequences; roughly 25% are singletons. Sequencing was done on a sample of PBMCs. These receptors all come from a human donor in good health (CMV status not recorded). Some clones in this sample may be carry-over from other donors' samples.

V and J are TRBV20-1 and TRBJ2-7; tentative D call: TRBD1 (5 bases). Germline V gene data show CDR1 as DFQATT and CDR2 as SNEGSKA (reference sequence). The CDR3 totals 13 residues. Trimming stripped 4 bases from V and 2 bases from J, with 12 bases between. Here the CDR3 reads CSATDRNTYEQYF. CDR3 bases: TGCAGTGCTACCGACAGAAATACCTACGAGCAGTACTTC.

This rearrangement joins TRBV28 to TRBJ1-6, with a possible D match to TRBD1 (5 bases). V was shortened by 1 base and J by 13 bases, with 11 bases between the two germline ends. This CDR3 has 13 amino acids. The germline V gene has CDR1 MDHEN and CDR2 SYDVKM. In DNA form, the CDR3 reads TGTGCCAGCAGTTTATTGGGGGTTCTGCCCCTCCACTTT. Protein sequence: CASSLLGVLPLHF.

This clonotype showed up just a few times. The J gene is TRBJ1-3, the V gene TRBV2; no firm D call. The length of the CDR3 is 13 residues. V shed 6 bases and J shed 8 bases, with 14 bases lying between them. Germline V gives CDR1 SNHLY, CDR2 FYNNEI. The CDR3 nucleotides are TGTGCCAGCAGGTCGACAACGCCGGACACCATATATTTT. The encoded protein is CASRSTTPDTIYF.

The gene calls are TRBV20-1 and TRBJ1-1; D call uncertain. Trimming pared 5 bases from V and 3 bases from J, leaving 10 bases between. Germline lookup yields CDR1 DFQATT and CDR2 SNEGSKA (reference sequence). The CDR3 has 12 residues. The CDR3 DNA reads TGCAGTGCTCACCCTCGTTACACTGAAGCTTTCTTT. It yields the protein CSAHPRYTEAFF.

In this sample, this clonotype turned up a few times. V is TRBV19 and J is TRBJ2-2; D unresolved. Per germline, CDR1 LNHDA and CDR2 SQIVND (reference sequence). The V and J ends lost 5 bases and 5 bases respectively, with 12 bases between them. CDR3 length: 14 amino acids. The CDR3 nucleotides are TGTGCCAGTAGTTTCCTTTCACGGACCGGGGAGCTGTTTTTT. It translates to CASSFLSRTGELFF.

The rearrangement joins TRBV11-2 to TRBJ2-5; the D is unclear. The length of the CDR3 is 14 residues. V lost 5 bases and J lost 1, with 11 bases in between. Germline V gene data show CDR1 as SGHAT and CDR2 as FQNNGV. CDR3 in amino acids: CASSQIHSQETQYF. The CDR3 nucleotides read TGTGCCAGCAGCCAAATACATAGCCAAGAGACCCAGTACTTC.

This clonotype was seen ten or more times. The CDR3 nucleotides read TGTGCCAGCAGCTTAAGAAGGACAGGGTTAGTCGAACTGTTTTTT. It encodes CASSLRRTGLVELFF. The chain links TRBV7-2 to TRBJ1-4, with 8 nucleotides matching TRBD1. This CDR3 is 15 amino acids long. J was trimmed by 12 bases and V by 2 bases; bases with no gene match: 11. Germline loops: CDR1 SGHTA, CDR2 FQGNSA.

CDR3 sequence reads: CASSLKGQGAVNYGYTF. The CDR3 DNA is TGTGCCAGCAGTTTAAAGGGGCAGGGGGCCGTCAACTATGGCTACACCTTC. The J gene is TRBJ1-2, the V gene TRBV12-3 or TRBV12-4; 8 positions match TRBD1. With 2 bases clipped from V and 2 bases from J, the junction kept 10 bases outside the gene matches. CDR3 length: 17 residues.

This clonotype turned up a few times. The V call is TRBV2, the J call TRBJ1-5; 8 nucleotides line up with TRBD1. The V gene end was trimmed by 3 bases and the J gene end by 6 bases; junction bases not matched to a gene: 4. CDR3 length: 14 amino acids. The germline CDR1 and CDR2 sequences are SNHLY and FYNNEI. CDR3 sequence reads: CASSDRTGSQPQHF. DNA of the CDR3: TGTGCCAGCAGTGATCGGACAGGGAGTCAGCCCCAGCATTTT.